Below are 10 T cell receptor beta chains sequenced from a single sample in a study of blood T cells in healthy people across ages (dated by TCRdb to about 2015). Libraries were built with 5' RACE. Instrument on record: Illumina HiSeq 2500. A second PCR of roughly 6 to 11 cycles was run with a J-beta primer mix and a sample-barcoded 5' primer. Using fastp trimming at Q25 and MiXCR clonotype assembly, TCRdb reanalyzed the public sequencing data and kept in-frame beta chains. Each CDR3 protein gets just one entry, which takes the most common genes and DNA from the rows behind it. The sample records under 800,000 distinct CDR3 sequences, approximately 43% of which are singletons. The ten largest clones capture less than 25% of the sample. The sample comprised blood. These receptors were obtained from a woman aged 55-69 years in good health.

V gene TRBV7-3 combines with J gene TRBJ2-3, with D tentatively TRBD2 (5 bases). Germline CDR1 and CDR2: SGHTA and FQGTGA. The CDR3 covers 14 residues. With 5 bases removed from V and 6 bases from J, the gap between germline ends came to 15 bases. CDR3 sequence (DNA): TGTGCCAGCAGCCTGAGCGGTATAGGTGATACGCAGTATTTT. Its translation is CASSLSGIGDTQYF.

CDR3 bases: TGCAGTGCTCCCCTTGGACCTGGAAACACCATATATTTT. This sequence encodes CSAPLGPGNTIYF. The chain links TRBV20-1 to TRBJ1-3; D ambiguous. The CDR3 contains 13 residues. Germline lookup yields CDR1 DFQATT and CDR2 SNEGSKA (reference sequence). V was cut by 5 bases and J by 2 bases, with 10 bases left in between.

Only a few counts were recorded for this clonotype. The rearrangement links TRBV13 to TRBJ1-2; a possible D gene is TRBD1 (6 bases). CDR1 and CDR2 from the germline V gene are PRHDT and FYEKMQ (reference sequence). This CDR3 contains 15 residues. With 0 bases removed from V and 2 bases from J, the gap between germline ends came to 10 bases. The CDR3 DNA reads as TGTGCCAGCAGCTTAGGGACAGGCTGGAACTATGGCTACACCTTC. It translates to CASSLGTGWNYGYTF.

This clonotype was observed a handful of times. This chain connects TRBV9 to TRBJ2-3, with D uncertain. Deletions cut 4 bases from V and 0 bases from J, with 9 bases between. The CDR3 covers 14 residues. From germline, CDR1 is SGDLS and CDR2 YYNGEE. This chain's CDR3 is CASSPQHSTDTQYF. CDR3 coding DNA: TGTGCCAGCAGCCCTCAACATAGCACAGATACGCAGTATTTT.

The V call is TRBV20-1, the J call TRBJ2-5; tentative D call: TRBD1 (5 bases). This CDR3 spans 13 amino acids. V was pared by 3 bases and J by 4 bases, with 12 bases between. Germline V gene lookup returns CDR1 DFQATT and CDR2 SNEGSKA (reference sequence). CDR3 residues: CSASLGRGETQYF. As DNA, the CDR3 is TGCAGTGCTAGTTTGGGTAGGGGAGAGACCCAGTACTTC.

Of note for this clonotype: The junction differs from germline at one of its ends, possibly a read error. The gene calls are TRBV11-2 and TRBJ1-2, with unresolved D. The CDR3 runs 14 residues. In germline, CDR1 is SGHAT, CDR2 FQNNGV. CDR3 region: CASSVDPGTTGYTF. In nucleotides, the CDR3 is TGTGCCAGCAGCGTAGATCCCGGCACCACCGGCTACACCTTC.

This clonotype was detected a few times. The V gene is TRBV5-1, the J gene TRBJ2-3; 7 bases fit TRBD2. The CDR3 covers 16 residues. From germline, CDR1 is SGHRS and CDR2 YFSETQ. Trimming cost V 4 bases and J 1 base; bases outside gene matches: 9. The CDR3 protein is CASSLGGTIGTDTQYF. CDR3 bases: TGCGCCAGCAGCCTGGGAGGGACTATTGGCACAGATACGCAGTATTTT.

This clonotype has only one observation. The rearrangement uses TRBV3-1 and TRBJ2-1; 11 bases are shared with TRBD1. This CDR3 is built from 18 residues. Looked up from germline, CDR1 is LGHDT and CDR2 is YNNKEL (reference sequence). With 2 bases clipped from V and 4 bases from J, the junction kept 10 bases outside the gene matches. The CDR3 region is CASSQQRTGTGGYNEQFF. CDR3 DNA: TGTGCCAGCAGCCAACAACGGACTGGGACAGGGGGTTACAATGAGCAGTTCTTC.

There are a few counts of this clonotype. The chain has TRBV7-2 and TRBJ1-4, with 10 bases that match TRBD1. Trimming at V came to 5 bases and at J to 3 bases, leaving 9 bases not matched to a gene. Germline V gene lookup returns CDR1 SGHTA and CDR2 FQGNSA. CDR3 size: 17 residues. CDR3 nucleotides: TGTGCCAGCAGCCCCCGACAGGGGGCGCGGGCTAATGAAAAACTGTTTTTT. This gives the protein CASSPRQGARANEKLFF.

This clonotype appeared a few times. The chain links TRBV12-3 or TRBV12-4 to TRBJ2-1; 7 bases line up with TRBD1. V shed 4 bases and J 4 bases; nucleotides not matched to a gene: 4. The CDR3 runs 14 residues. In nucleotides, the CDR3 is TGTGCCAGCAGTTGGGGACAGCAATACAATGAGCAGTTCTTC. It encodes CASSWGQQYNEQFF.